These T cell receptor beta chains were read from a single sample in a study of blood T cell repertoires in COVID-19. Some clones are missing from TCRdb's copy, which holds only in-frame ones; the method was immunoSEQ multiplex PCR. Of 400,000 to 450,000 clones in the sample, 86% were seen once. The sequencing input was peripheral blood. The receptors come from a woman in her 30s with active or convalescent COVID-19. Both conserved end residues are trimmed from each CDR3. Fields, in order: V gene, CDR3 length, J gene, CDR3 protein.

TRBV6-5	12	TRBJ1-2	ASSYSGGGYGYT
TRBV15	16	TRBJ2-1	ATSSATLLRSWPSEQF
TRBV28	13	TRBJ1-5	ASSPGQGGNQPQH
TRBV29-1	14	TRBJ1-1	SVQGGLPRMNTEAF
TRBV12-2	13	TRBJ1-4	ASRFSVRRNEKLF
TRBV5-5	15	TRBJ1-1	ASSLSIGTETNTEAF
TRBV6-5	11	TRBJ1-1	ASSGQLNTEAF
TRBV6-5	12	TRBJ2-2	ASSYQDRAGELF
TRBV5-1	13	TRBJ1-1	ASKGQNVMNTEAF
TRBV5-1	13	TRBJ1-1	ASSGQGGGNTEAF